This T cell receptor (beta chain) originates from a study of technical replicates of blood from a handful of donors. TCRdb's copy holds only in-frame clones and misses some; the assay was immunoSEQ multiplex PCR. Of 65,000 to 80,000 clones in the sample, 95% to 98% are singletons; the top ten hold around 0.2%. The CDR3 runs 14 residues. V lost 6 bases and J 3 bases, leaving 14 bases between the germline ends. Germline CDR1 is ENHRY and CDR2 is SYGVKD. The chain links TRBV10-3 to TRBJ1-1; D may be TRBD1 (5 bases). Input material: T cells isolated from PBMCs. The receptor's source is a human donor in good health. CDR3 sequence reads: CAIRDSGGDTEAFF. DNA for the CDR3: TGTGCCATCAGGGACTCCGGGGGGGACACTGAAGCTTTCTTT.